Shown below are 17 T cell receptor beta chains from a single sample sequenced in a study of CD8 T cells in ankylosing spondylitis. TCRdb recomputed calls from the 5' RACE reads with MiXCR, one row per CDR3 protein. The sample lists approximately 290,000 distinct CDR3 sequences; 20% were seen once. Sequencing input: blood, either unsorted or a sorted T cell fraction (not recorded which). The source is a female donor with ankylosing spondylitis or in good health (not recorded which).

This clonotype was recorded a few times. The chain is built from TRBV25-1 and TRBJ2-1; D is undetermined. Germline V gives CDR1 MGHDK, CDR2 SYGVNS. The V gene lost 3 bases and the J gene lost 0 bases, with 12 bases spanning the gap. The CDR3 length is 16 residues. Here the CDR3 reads CASSDLGSSSYNEQFF. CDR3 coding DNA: TGTGCCAGCAGTGACCTGGGGTCTAGCTCCTACAATGAGCAGTTCTTC.

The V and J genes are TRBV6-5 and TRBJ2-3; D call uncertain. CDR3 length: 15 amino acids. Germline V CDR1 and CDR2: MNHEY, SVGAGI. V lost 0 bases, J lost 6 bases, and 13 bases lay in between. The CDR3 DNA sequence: TGTGCCAGCAGTTACTCGTTCAGCGCACGCGATACGCAGTATTTT. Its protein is CASSYSFSARDTQYF.

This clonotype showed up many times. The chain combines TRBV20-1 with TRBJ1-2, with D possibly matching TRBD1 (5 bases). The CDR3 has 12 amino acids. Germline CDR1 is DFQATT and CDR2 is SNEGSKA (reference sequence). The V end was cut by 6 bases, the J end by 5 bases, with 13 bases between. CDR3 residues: CSAPRGGYGYTF. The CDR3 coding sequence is TGCAGTGCGCCACGCGGGGGTTATGGCTACACCTTC.

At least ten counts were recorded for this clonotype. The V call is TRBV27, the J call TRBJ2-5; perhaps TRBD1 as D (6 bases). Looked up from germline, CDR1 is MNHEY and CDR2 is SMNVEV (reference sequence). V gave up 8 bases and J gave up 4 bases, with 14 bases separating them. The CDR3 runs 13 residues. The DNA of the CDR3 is TGTGCCAGCGGAACAGGGTACGGAGAGACCCAGTACTTC. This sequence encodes CASGTGYGETQYF.

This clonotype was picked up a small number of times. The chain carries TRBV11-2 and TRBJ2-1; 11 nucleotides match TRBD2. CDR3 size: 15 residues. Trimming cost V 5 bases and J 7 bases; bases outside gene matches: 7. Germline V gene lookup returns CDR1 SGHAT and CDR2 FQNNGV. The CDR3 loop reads CASSLSGRASNEQFF. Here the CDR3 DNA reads TGTGCCAGCAGCCTTAGCGGGAGGGCCTCAAATGAGCAGTTCTTC.

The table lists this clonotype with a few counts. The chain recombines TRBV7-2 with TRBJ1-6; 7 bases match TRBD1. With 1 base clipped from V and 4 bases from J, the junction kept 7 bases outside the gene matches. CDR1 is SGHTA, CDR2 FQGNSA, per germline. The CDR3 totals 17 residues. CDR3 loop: CASSLGPDRAYNSPLHF. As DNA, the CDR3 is TGTGCCAGCAGCTTAGGACCAGACAGGGCGTATAATTCACCCCTCCACTTT.

The CDR3 DNA reads as TGTGCCAGCCGGAATAGCGGGATAGGTGAGCAGTTCTTC. Translated, it gives CASRNSGIGEQFF. The V gene is TRBV6-2 or TRBV6-3, the J gene TRBJ2-1, with 8 bases identical to TRBD2. CDR3 length equals 13 residues. Germline CDR1 is MNHEY and CDR2 is SVGEGT. V was pared by 8 bases and J by 9 bases, with 9 bases of the junction left unmatched.

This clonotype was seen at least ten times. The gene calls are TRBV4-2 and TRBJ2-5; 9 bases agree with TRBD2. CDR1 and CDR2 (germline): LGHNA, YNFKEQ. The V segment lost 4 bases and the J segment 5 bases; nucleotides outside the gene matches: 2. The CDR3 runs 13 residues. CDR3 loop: CASSRGREETQYF. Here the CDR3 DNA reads TGTGCCAGCAGCCGCGGGAGGGAGGAGACCCAGTACTTC.

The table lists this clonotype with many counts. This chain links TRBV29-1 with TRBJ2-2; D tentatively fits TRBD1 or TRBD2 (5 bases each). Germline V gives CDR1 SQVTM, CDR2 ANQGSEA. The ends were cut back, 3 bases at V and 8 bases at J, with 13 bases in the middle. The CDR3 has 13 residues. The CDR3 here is CSVDPGPAGELFF. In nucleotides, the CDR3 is TGCAGCGTTGATCCGGGACCCGCAGGGGAGCTGTTTTTT.

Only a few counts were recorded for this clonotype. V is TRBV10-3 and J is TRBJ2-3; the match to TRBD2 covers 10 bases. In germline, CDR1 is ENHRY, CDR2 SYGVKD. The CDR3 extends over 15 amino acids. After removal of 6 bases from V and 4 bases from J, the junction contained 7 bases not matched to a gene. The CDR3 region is CAISPSGSIADTQYF. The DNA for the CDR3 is TGTGCCATCAGCCCTAGCGGGAGTATCGCAGATACGCAGTATTTT.

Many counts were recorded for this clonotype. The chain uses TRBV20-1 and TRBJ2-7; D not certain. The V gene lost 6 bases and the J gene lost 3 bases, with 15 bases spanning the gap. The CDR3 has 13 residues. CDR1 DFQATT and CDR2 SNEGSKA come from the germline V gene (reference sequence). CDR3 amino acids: CSARGDLLYEQYF. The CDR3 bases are TGCAGTGCCCGAGGAGACCTACTCTACGAGCAGTACTTC.

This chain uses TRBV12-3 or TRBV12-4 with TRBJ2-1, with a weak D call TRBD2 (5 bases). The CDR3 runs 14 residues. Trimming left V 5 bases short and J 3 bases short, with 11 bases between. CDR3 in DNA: TGTGCCAGCAGTCTCACCCGGGACTACAATGAGCAGTTCTTC. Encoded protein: CASSLTRDYNEQFF.

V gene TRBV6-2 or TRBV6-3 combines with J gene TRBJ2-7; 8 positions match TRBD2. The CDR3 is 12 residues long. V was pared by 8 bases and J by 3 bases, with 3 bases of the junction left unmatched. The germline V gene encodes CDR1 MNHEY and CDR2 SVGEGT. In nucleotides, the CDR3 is TGTGCCAGCGAGAGCGGGGGCTACGAGCAGTACTTC. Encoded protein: CASESGGYEQYF.

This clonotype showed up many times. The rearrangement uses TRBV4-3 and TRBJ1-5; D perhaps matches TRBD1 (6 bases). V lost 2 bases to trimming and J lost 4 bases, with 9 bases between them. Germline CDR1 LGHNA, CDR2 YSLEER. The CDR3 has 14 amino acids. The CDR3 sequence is CASSQTTGNQPQHF. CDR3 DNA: TGCGCCAGCAGCCAAACTACAGGGAATCAGCCCCAGCATTTT.

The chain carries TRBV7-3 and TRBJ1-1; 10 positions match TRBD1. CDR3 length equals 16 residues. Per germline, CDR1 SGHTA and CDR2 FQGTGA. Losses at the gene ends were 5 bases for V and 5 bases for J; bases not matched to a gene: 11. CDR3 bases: TGTGCCAGCAGCCGTGCACCGACAGGGGGCTCGACTGAAGCTTTCTTT. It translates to CASSRAPTGGSTEAFF.

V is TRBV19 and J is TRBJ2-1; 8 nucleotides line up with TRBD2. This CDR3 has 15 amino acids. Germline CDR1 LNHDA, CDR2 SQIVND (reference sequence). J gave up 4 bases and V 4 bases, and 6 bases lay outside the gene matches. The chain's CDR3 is CASSSGGRRYNEQFF. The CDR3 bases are TGTGCCAGTAGTAGTGGCGGGAGGAGGTACAATGAGCAGTTCTTC.

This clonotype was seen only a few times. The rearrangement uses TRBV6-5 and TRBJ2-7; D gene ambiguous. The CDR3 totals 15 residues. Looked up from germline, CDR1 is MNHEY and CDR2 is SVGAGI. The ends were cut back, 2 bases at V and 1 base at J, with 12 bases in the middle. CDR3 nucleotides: TGTGCCAGCAGTTACGTCCAGCCAGCTTCCTACGAGCAGTACTTC. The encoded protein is CASSYVQPASYEQYF.